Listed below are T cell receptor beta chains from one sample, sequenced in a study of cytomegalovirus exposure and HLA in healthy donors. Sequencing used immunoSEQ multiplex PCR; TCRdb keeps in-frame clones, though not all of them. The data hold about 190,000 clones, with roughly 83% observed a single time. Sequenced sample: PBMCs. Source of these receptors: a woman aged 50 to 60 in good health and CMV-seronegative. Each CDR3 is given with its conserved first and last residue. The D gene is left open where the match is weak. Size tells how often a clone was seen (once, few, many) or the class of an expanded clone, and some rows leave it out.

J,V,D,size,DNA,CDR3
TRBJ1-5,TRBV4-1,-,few,TGCGCCAGCAGCCAAGATACAGGGCCTACGAGCAATCAGCCCCAGCATTTT,CASSQDTGPTSNQPQHF
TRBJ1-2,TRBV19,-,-,TGTGCCAGTAGGTTTACAGGGAACGGCTACACCTTC,CASRFTGNGYTF
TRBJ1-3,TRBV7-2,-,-,TGTGCCAGCAGCTTAGAGGGTTTCGGCAGGGCCGGAAACACCATATATTTT,CASSLEGFGRAGNTIYF
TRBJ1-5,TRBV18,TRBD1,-,TGTGCCAGCTCGCCGACAGGGAGTCAGCCCCAGCATTTT,CASSPTGSQPQHF
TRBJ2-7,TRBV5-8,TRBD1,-,TGTGCCAGCAGCTTGAGGATAAAGGGACAGGGGGCCCGTTCGGCCTACGAGCAGTACTTC,CASSLRIKGQGARSAYEQYF
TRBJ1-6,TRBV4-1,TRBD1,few,TGCGCCAGCAGCCAAACCTTTGGGACAGGGATGAATTCACCCCTCCACTTT,CASSQTFGTGMNSPLHF
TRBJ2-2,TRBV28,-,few,TGTGCCAGCAGTCACCCCAGAAGGGGGATGAAGACCGGGGAGCTGTTTTTT,CASSHPRRGMKTGELFF
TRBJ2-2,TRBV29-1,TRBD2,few,TGCAGCGTTACGCTTCTAGCGGGAGACGTCGGGGAGCTGTTTTTT,CSVTLLAGDVGELFF
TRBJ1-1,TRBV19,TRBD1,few,TGTGCCAGTATCCCGTTGGTGGGCGGGACAGGGAACACTGAAGCTTTCTTT,CASIPLVGGTGNTEAFF
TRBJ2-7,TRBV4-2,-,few,TGTGCCAGCAGCCACAGCTACGAGCAGTACTTC,CASSHSYEQYF
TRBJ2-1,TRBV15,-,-,TGTGCCACCAGCAGAGATAACGGGGGCTCCTACAATGAGCAGTTCTTC,CATSRDNGGSYNEQFF
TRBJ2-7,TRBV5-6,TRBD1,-,TGTGCCAGCAGAAGGACAGGGGGATCCTACGAGCAGTACTTC,CASRRTGGSYEQYF
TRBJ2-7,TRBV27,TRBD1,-,TGTGCCAGCAGTTTATCCGGGACAGAACACTTCTCCTACGAGCAGTACTTC,CASSLSGTEHFSYEQYF
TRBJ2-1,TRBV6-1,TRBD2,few,TGTGCCAGCAGTGAAAGCCTAGCGGGAGGGCGTGAGCAGTTCTTC,CASSESLAGGREQFF
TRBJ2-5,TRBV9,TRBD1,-,TGTGCCAGCAGCCCCCAGGACAGGGTAGGGCAAGAGACCCAGTACTTC,CASSPQDRVGQETQYF
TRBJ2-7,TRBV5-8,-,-,TGTGCCAGCAGCTTTGGAGGGACAGCCTCCTACGAGCAGTACTTC,CASSFGGTASYEQYF
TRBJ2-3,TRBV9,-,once,TGTGCCAGCAGCCCAGGGGTTAGCAGATCATTAGATACGCAGTATTTT,CASSPGVSRSLDTQYF
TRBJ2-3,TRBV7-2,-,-,TGTGCCAGCAGCTTAAGACTAGTTGGGGCCCTGGGCACAGATACGCAGTATTTT,CASSLRLVGALGTDTQYF
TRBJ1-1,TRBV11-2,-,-,TGTGCCAGCAGCCTCCAACCCGGAGTAAATACTGAAGCTTTCTTT,CASSLQPGVNTEAFF
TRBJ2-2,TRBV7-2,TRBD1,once,TGTGCCAGCAGCTCACCGCAGGGGGCGAACACCGGGGAGCTGTTTTTT,CASSSPQGANTGELFF
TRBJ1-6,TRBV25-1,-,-,TGTGCCAGCAGTGATACCGGGGTCGGCCTCCACTTT,CASSDTGVGLHF
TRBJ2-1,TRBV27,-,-,TGTGCCAGCAGTATACCGGGAAGCTCATACAATGAGCAGTTCTTC,CASSIPGSSYNEQFF
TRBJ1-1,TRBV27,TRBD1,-,TGTGCCAGCAGTTTAGCTCCGACAGGGGTGAACACTGAAGCTTTCTTT,CASSLAPTGVNTEAFF
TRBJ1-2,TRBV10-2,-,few,TGCGCCAGCAGTGAGTCAGGCAATCGGGGACTGAATGGCTACACCTTC,CASSESGNRGLNGYTF
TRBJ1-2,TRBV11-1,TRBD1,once,TGTGCCAGCAGCCCAGCCTCCGGGACAGAGCTCTATGGCTACACCTTC,CASSPASGTELYGYTF
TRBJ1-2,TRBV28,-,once,TGTGCCAGCAGTCCCCCGGCAGGGAGGGGGTATGGCTACACCTTC,CASSPPAGRGYGYTF
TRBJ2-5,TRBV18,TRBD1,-,TGTGCCAGCTCACCCCAGACAGGGGGGGACAGGCAGACCCAGTACTTC,CASSPQTGGDRQTQYF
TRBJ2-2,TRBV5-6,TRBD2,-,TGTGCCAGCAGCTTGTTAGCGGGAAGCACCGGGGAGCTGTTTTTT,CASSLLAGSTGELFF
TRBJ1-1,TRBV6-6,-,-,TGTGCCAGCAGTTACAAGGCAGGGTCCCACGCTTTCTTT,CASSYKAGSHAFF
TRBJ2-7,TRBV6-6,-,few,TGTGCCAGCAGTCCGTCCACCCAGGGGCAGTACTTC,CASSPSTQGQYF